The subject of this entry is one T cell receptor (beta chain). What it recognizes is unknown. This entry is derived from a study of cytomegalovirus exposure and HLA in healthy donors. Broader study findings: The classifier, whose performance was assessed in both the original and validation cohorts, reportedly diagnosed cytomegalovirus status with high specificity and sensitivity.

V was clipped by 7 bases and J by 2 bases, with 18 bases between them. In germline, CDR1 is MDHEN, CDR2 SYDVKM. The CDR3 is made up of 15 amino acids. PCR primers comprised 60 Vbeta and 13 Jbeta primers. Profiled with immunoSEQ multiplex PCR; TCRdb holds only in-frame clones, not every one. Here the sample table reports around 140,000 clones. The TCR comes from a woman aged 45-59 years in good health and CMV-seronegative. The chain couples TRBV28 to TRBJ2-7; no clear D. The sequenced material came from PBMCs. The DNA of the CDR3 is TGTGCCAGCACCCCCGGAGCAAACGCGGCCTACGAGCAGTACTTC. It translates to CASTPGANAAYEQYF.